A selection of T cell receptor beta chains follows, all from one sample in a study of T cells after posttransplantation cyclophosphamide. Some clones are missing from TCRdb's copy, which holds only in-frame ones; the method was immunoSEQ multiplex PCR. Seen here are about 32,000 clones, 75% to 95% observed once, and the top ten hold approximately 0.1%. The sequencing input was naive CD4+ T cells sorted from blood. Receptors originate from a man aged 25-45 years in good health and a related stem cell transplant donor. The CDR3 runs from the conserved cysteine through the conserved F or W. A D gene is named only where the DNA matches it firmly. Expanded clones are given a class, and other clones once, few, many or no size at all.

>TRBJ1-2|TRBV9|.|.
TGTGCCAGCAGCGTAGTCTCAGGGGCCTACACCTTC
CASSVVSGAYTF
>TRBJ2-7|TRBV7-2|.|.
TGTGCCAGCAGCTTAGCTGCGGGACAGACGTACTTC
CASSLAAGQTYF
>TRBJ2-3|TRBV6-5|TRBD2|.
TGTGCCAGCAGTTACTCGGGGGGGATGATCACAGATACGCAGTATTTT
CASSYSGGMITDTQYF
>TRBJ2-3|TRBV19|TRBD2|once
TGTGCCAGTAGTATACGACCCAGCGGGGGCCGACGTGATACGCAGTATTTT
CASSIRPSGGRRDTQYF
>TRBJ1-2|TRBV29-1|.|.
TGCAGCGCCACTCAGGGGATGTATGGCTACACCTTC
CSATQGMYGYTF
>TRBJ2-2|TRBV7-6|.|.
TGTGCCAGCAGCTTAATCCGGAGAGGACAGACGAACACCGGGGAGCTGTTTTTT
CASSLIRRGQTNTGELFF
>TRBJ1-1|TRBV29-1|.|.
TGCAGCGCGTGGGGGCCCACGGGGACTGAAGCTTTCTTT
CSAWGPTGTEAFF
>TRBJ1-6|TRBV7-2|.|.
TGTGCCAGCAGCGCGGGGAGTAGTAATTCACCCCTCCACTTT
CASSAGSSNSPLHF
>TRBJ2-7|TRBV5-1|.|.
TGCGCCAGCAGCTTGGGCCTCCAACAGAGAGCCTCCTACGAGCAGTACTTC
CASSLGLQQRASYEQYF
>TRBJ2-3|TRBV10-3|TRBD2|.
TGTGCCATCAGTACCAGTCCTAGCGGGGGCACAGATACGCAGTATTTT
CAISTSPSGGTDTQYF
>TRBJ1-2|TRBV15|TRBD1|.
TGTGCCACCAGCAGAGGGGGGTCGAACAGGGGTGAGGGCTACACCTTC
CATSRGGSNRGEGYTF
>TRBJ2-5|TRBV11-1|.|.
TGTGCCAGCAGCCCCCCCGGGGCGGAGGGGACCCAGTACTTC
CASSPPGAEGTQYF
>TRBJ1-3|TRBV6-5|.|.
TGTGCCAGCAGTTACGCAGCGGGCGGAAACACCATATATTTT
CASSYAAGGNTIYF
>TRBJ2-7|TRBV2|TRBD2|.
TGTGCCGTGCTACTGCCCGCCCGGCGTGAGCGGGGGGGCTTGAGCTCCTACGAGCAGTACTTC
CAVLLPARRERGGLSSYEQYF
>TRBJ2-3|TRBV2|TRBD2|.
TGTGCCAGAGGGCCACCGCAGACTAGCGGGGGGGCGGGAACGCAGTATTTT
CARGPPQTSGGAGTQYF
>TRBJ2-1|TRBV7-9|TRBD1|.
TGTGCCAGCAGCCGCCATTCATTGGACAGGGATGCCTACAATGAGCAGTTCTTC
CASSRHSLDRDAYNEQFF
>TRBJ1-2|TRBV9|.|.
TGTGCCAGCAGCGTCTCTAGTAAACAGGACTATGGCTACACCTTC
CASSVSSKQDYGYTF
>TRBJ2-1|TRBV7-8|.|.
TGTGCCAGCACCCGGCAGAGGGTCGAGAATGAGCAGTTCTTC
CASTRQRVENEQFF
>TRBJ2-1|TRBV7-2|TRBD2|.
TGTGCCAGCAGCTTTGGCGGGGGGGGGAATGAGCAGTTCTTC
CASSFGGGGNEQFF
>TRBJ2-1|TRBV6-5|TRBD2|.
TGTGCCAGCAGTTACGTTTCTTTCGGGGGGGGCAATGAGCAGTTCTTC
CASSYVSFGGGNEQFF
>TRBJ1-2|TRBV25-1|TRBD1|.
TGTGCCAGCAGTGGCTGGACAGGGGGCGGCTACACCTTC
CASSGWTGGGYTF
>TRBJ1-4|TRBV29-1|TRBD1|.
TGCAGCGTGGGGACAGGGCTCCAGGAAAAACTGTTTTTT
CSVGTGLQEKLFF
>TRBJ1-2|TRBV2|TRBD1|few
TGTGCCAGCAGTGCCGGTACAGGGGGAGGCTACACCTTC
CASSAGTGGGYTF
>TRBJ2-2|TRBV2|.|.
TGTGCCAGCAGTGAATCCTCGAACACCGGGGAGCTGTTTTTT
CASSESSNTGELFF
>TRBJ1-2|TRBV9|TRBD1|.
TGTGCCAGCAGCTTCTTACAGGGGGCAGCTTCTGGCTACACCTTC
CASSFLQGAASGYTF
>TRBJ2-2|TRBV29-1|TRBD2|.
TGCAGCGCTAGCGGGGGCAGCAACGACGGGGAGCTGTTTTTT
CSASGGSNDGELFF
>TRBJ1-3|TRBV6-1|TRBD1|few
TGTGCCAGCAGTGAGGGACAGGGAAACACCATATATTTT
CASSEGQGNTIYF
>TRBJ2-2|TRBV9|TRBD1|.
TGTGCCAGCAGCGCCCGACAGGGGGCGAACACCGGGGAGCTGTTTTTT
CASSARQGANTGELFF
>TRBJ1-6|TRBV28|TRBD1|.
TGTGCCAGCAGTAGGAAAGGGGGCGTCTATAATTCACCCCTCCACTTT
CASSRKGGVYNSPLHF
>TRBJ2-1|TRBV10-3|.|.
TGTGCCATCAGTGAGGTCGTAGGACTGAATGAGCAGTTCTTC
CAISEVVGLNEQFF
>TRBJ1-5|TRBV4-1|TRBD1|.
TGCGCCAGCAGCCCCACAGGGGTCCCAAATCAGCCCCAGCATTTT
CASSPTGVPNQPQHF
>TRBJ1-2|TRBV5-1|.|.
TGCGCCAGCAGCTGGGGCGGGGGGGATAATGGCTACACCTTC
CASSWGGGDNGYTF
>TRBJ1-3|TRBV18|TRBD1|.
TGTGCCAGCTCATCCGGGACAGGGGTCTCTGGAAACACCATATATTTT
CASSSGTGVSGNTIYF
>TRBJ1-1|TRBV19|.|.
TGTGCCAGTAGTATAATGGCCCCACAGAACACTGAAGCTTTCTTT
CASSIMAPQNTEAFF
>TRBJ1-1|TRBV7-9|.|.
TGTGCCAGCAGCTTAGACCGGGTAGAGAACACTGAAGCTTTCTTT
CASSLDRVENTEAFF
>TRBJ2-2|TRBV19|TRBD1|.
TGTGCCAGTAGTATAGGGGGGACAGGGAGCACCGGGGAGCTGTTTTTT
CASSIGGTGSTGELFF
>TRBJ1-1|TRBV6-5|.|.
TGTGCCAGCAGTTCAAACTTGAACACTGAAGCTTTCTTT
CASSSNLNTEAFF
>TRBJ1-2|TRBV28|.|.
TGTGCCAGCAGGCCGATTAACAGGGACTATGGCTACACCTTC
CASRPINRDYGYTF
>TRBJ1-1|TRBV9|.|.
TGTGCCAGCAGCGTAGGCCCAGCGATGAACACTGAAGCTTTCTTT
CASSVGPAMNTEAFF
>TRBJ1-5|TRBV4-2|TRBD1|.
TGTGCCAGCAGCCAGTACAGGGGTCGGGATCAGCCCCAGCATTTT
CASSQYRGRDQPQHF
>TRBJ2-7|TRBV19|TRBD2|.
TGTGCCAGTAGTCCTTCCGGGAGGACCTACGAGCAGTACTTC
CASSPSGRTYEQYF
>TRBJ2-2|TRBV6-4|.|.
TGTGCCAGCAGTGACCGGGGGACCGGGGAGCTGTTTTTT
CASSDRGTGELFF
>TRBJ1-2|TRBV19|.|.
TGTGCCAGTAGTATAGCCGGACAGACTAACTATGGCTACACCTTC
CASSIAGQTNYGYTF
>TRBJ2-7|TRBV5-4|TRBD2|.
TGTGCCAGCAGCCGGCGGGAGGGTTCCTACGAGCAGTACTTC
CASSRREGSYEQYF
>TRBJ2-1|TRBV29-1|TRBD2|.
TGCAGCGGGGGGGGGAGAAGGGACAATGAGCAGTTCTTC
CSGGGRRDNEQFF
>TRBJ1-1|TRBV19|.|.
TGTGCCAGTAGCGGGGATGGGAACGCTGAAGCTTTCTTT
CASSGDGNAEAFF
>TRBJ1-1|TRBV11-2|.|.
TGTGCCAGCAGCTTAGACATCCACATCGAAGCTTTCTTT
CASSLDIHIEAFF
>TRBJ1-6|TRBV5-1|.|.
TGCGCCAGCAGCTTGGAAGCGAATGTTTCACCCCTCCACTTT
CASSLEANVSPLHF